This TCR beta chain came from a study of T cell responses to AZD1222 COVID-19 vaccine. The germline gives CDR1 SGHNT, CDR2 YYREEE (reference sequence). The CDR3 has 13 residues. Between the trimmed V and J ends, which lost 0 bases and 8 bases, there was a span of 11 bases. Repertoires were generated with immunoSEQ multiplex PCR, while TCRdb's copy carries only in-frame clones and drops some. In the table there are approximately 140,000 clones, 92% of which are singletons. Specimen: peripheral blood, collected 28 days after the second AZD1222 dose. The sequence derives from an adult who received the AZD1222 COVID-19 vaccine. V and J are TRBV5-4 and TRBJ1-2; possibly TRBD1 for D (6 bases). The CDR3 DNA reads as TGTGCCAGCAGCTTGGCCCCAGGGGAGGGCTACACCTTC. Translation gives CASSLAPGEGYTF.